This T cell receptor (beta chain) derives from a study of type 1 and type 2 diabetes patients (dated by TCRdb to 2016 to 2017). For the study in its entirety: About 9 type 1 diabetes patients, a few type 2 diabetes patients and roughly 6 nondiabetic controls were recruited in China to form the cohort. In the study, high-throughput sequencing was used to profile TCRbeta repertoires so that type 1 diabetes, type 2 diabetes and nondiabetic individuals could be compared. Paired-end sequencing of TCRbeta libraries was performed on Illumina HiSeq 2000 or MiSeq instruments. Altogether, approximately 19 million paired-end reads were produced across the whole study. Similar V gene usage was observed when approximately 20-cycle and roughly 25-cycle amplification were compared, suggesting similar primer efficiencies and random PCR bias. Across the study, CD4+ and CD8+ T cells were positively selected from PBMCs by means of CD4 or CD8 MicroBeads on MACS columns. Type 2 diabetes patients were used as a disease comparison group for the type 1 diabetes patients.

Standard classification criteria for type 1 or type 2 diabetes were met by all diabetic patients, and glucose and C-peptide were assessed by WHO-recommended methods. Exclusion applied to any donor with other autoimmune diseases or infections within the previous four weeks. A roughly 10-milliliter sample of peripheral blood was drawn from every participant. PBMCs were isolated with LymphoPrep density separation. Counted from cysteine to phenylalanine, this CDR3 has 19 amino acids. CDR3 DNA is the only sequence kept; it has 57 bases, read in frame from the first base. Taken from the germline V gene, the CDR1 and CDR2 loops are SGHTA and FQGNSA. V ends up 4 bases short and J 1 base short, with an unmatched junction base count of 16. In regard to this clonotype: Its target antigen remains unknown. Per-nucleotide qualities are absent, and no much larger clonotype sits a single base away.

Overall study outcomes, separate from this receptor: Age and gender were not matched between study groups, possibly biasing interpretation. Type 2 diabetes patients had few highly-expanded CD4+ clones, median one, accounting for a median 3.9% of reads. V and J gene usage patterns of type 2 diabetes and control samples were highly correlated, averaging roughly 0.97 between samples. Only a limited number of T2D and control samples were sequenced, so some T1D-only HECs might also appear in more T2D or control samples. Type 2 diabetes repertoires showed high diversity, significantly greater than type 1 diabetes repertoires in both CD4+ and CD8+ T cells.

TCRdb records Illumina MiSeq as the sequencer. Genomic DNA from sorted T cell subsets was used as template for TCRbeta CDR3 amplification. The TCRbeta CDR3 region was amplified by multiplex PCR using 30 forward and 13 reverse primers. AMPure XP beads were used to purify the PCR products, after which a second roughly 27-cycle PCR added indices and adaptors. Before sequencing, the QIAquick Gel Extraction Kit was used to gel-purify the libraries. On the authors' methods: FLASH was used to merge the paired-end reads, and IgBLAST was used to align the reads to IMGT V, D and J germline references. After reads whose alignment identity to germline references fell below 70% were discarded, about 12 million reads remained study-wide. CDR3 boundaries, reading frame and productivity were assigned following IMGT definitions. Highly-expanded clones were defined as clones making up 1% or more of reads, and normalized Shannon entropy was used to measure diversity. Unpaired two-tailed t-tests were used to test group differences in Shannon entropy. The public reads were quality trimmed at Q25 with fastp and then assembled into clones with MiXCR by TCRdb, keeping productive beta chains. Every CDR3 protein is listed once, alongside the most common genes and DNA of its rows. TCRdb's processing, not the authors', yielded these V and J calls. In all, the sample holds 250,000 or so distinct CDR3 sequences, and 40% to 50% of those were seen once. The ten largest clones add up to around 15% of the sample.

The rearrangement combines TRBV7-2 with TRBJ1-5; TRBD1 agrees with 7 junctional bases. The TCR sequence derives from a man younger than 35 with type 2 diabetes. The sample taken for sequencing was peripheral blood mononuclear cells (PBMCs). The CDR3 protein: CASSSSNNSDRASNQPQHF. In nucleotide form, the sequence is TGTGCCAGCAGCTCGTCCAATAACTCAGACAGGGCGAGCAATCAGCCCCAGCATTTT.